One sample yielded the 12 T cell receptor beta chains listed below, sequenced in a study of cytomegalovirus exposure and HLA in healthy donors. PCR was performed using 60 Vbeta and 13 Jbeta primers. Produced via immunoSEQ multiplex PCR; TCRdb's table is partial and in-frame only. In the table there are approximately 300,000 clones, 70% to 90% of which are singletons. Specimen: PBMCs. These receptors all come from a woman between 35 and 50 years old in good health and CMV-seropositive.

The CDR3, as DNA: TGTGCCAGCAGTTTAAGGGGCACGGGCCCCTACGAGCAGTACTTC. It translates to CASSLRGTGPYEQYF. This chain joins TRBV27 and TRBJ2-7, with D possibly matching TRBD1 (5 bases). Trimming removed 2 bases from V and 2 bases from J, with 13 bases in between. Germline lookup yields CDR1 MNHEY and CDR2 SMNVEV (reference sequence). The CDR3 contains 15 residues.

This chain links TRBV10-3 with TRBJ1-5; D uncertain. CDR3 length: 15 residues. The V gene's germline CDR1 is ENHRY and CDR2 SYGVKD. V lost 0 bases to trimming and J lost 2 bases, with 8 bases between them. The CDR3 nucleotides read TGTGCCATCAGTGAGTCTGCCGGGGGCAATCAGCCCCAGCATTTT. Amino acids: CAISESAGGNQPQHF.

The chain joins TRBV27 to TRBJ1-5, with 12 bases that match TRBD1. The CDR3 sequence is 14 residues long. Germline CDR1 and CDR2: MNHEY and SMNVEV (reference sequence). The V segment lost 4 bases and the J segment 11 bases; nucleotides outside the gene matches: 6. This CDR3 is CASSSVGTGGTQHF. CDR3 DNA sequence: TGTGCCAGCAGTTCGGTCGGGACAGGGGGCACCCAGCATTTT.

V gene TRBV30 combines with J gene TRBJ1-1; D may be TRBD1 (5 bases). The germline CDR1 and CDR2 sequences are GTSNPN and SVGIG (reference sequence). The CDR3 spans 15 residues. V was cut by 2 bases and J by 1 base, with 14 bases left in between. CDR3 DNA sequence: TGTGCCTGGAGTATCAGCGTTACAGGGAACACTGAAGCTTTCTTT. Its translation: CAWSISVTGNTEAFF.

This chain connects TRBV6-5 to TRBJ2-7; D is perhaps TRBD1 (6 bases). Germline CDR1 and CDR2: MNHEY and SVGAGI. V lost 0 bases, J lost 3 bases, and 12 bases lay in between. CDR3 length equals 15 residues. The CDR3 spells CASSYSQGILYEQYF. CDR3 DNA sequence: TGTGCCAGCAGTTACTCGCAGGGGATTCTCTACGAGCAGTACTTC.

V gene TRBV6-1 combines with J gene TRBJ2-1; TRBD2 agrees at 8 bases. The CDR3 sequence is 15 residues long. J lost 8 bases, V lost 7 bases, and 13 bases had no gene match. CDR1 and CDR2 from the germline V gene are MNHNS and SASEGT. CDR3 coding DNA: TGTGCCAGCACCTCTGCGGGCAGCGGGAGTTATGAGCAGTTCTTC. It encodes CASTSAGSGSYEQFF.

The CDR3 here is CASSIAGTSNQPQHF. Here the CDR3 DNA reads TGTGCCAGTAGTATAGCAGGTACAAGCAATCAGCCCCAGCATTTT. The gene calls are TRBV19 and TRBJ1-5; the D is unclear. Germline CDR1 reads LNHDA; CDR2 reads SQIVND (reference sequence). The CDR3 has 15 residues. The V and J ends lost 1 base and 1 base respectively, with 8 bases between them.

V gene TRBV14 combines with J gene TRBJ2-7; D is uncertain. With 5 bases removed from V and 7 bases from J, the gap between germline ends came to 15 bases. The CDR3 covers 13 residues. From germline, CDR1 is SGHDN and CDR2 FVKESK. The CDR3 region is CASSTLVYGEQYF. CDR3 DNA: TGTGCCAGCAGCACCCTGGTTTACGGGGAGCAGTACTTC. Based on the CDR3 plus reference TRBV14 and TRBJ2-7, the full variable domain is EAGVTQFPSHSVIEKGQTVTLRCDPISGHDNLYWYRRVMGKEIKFLLHFVKESKQDESGMPNNRFLAERTGGTYSTLKVQPAELEDSGVYFCASSTLVYGEQYFGPGTRLTVT.

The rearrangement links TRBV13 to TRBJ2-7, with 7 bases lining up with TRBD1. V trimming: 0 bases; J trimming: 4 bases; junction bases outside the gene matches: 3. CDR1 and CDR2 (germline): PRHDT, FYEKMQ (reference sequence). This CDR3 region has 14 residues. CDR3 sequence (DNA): TGTGCCAGCAGCTTAGGAGACAGGGTATACGAGCAGTACTTC. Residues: CASSLGDRVYEQYF. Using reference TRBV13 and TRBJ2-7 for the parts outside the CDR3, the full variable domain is AAGVIQSPRHLIKEKRETATLKCYPIPRHDTVYWYQQGPGQDPQFLISFYEKMQSDKGSIPDRFSAQQFSDYHSELNMSSLELGDSALYFCASSLGDRVYEQYFGPGTRLTVT.

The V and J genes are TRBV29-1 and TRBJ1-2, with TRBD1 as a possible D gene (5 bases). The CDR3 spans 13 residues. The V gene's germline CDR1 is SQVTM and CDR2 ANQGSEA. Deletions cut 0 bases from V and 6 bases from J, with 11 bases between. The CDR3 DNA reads TGCAGCGTTGAAGACTTAGGGGTTCATGGCTACACCTTC. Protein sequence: CSVEDLGVHGYTF.

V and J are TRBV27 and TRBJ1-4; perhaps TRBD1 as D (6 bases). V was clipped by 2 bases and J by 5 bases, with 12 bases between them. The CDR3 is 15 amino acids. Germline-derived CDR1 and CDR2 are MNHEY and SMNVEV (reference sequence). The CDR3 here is CASSLSTGRNEKLFF. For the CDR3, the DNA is TGTGCCAGCAGTTTAAGTACAGGGCGGAATGAAAAACTGTTTTTT.

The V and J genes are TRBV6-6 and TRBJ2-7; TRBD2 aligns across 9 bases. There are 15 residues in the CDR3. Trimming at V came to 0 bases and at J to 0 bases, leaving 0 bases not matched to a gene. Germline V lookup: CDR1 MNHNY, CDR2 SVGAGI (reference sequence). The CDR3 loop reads CASSYSLAGSYEQYF. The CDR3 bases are TGTGCCAGCAGTTACTCACTAGCGGGCTCCTACGAGCAGTACTTC.